The 5 T cell receptor beta chains listed next were all sequenced from one sample in a study of post-analysis software for immune sequencing data. Researchers reported that TCR beta cDNA libraries carried unique molecular identifiers. Each CDR3 protein is one row after TCRdb ran MiXCR on the PCR reads. The sample yields 600,000 to 750,000 distinct CDR3 sequences, 59% seen once. These TCRs' antigens remain unknown. Findings and limits, study-wide: Elevated frequency relative to controls characterized roughly five TRBV segments in patients, TRBV5-6, TRBV5-1 and TRBV20-1 among them.

The sample consisted of blood. The receptors shown here come from a girl aged 2-15 years with multiple sclerosis.

The chain links TRBV9 to TRBJ2-1; D perhaps matches TRBD2 (6 bases). Germline lookup yields CDR1 SGDLS and CDR2 YYNGEE. Trimming took off 3 bases at V and 10 bases at J, with 20 bases between the two ends. The CDR3 covers 15 residues. This CDR3 reads CASSGGSGTSSEQFF. CDR3 nucleotides: TGTGCCAGCAGCGGAGGGTCCGGGACTTCCAGCGAGCAGTTCTTC.

CDR3 sequence (DNA): TGTGCCAGCACCCTAGGGCCAGGCGCGACCTACTACGAGCAGTACTTC. Its protein product is CASTLGPGATYYEQYF. The V call is TRBV12-3 or TRBV12-4, the J call TRBJ2-7; D unclear. This CDR3 spans 16 amino acids. Trimming shortened V by 7 bases and J by 3 bases, and 22 bases separated the two germline ends.

Worth noting for this clonotype: The junction shows a germline mismatch at one end, possibly a read error. The CDR3 coding sequence is TGTGCCAGCTCACCTATATCAGGGGGCCAAGGGACCCAGTACTTC. Amino acids: CASSPISGGQGTQYF. The chain couples TRBV18 to TRBJ2-4, with 8 positions matching TRBD1. TRBJ2-5 matches the DNA end more closely, so the J call is doubtful. This CDR3 has 15 residues. The germline V gene encodes CDR1 KGHSH and CDR2 LQKENI.

This chain links TRBV10-3 with TRBJ2-3; 10 bases agree with TRBD1. Unmatched junction bases numbered 19, after V lost 11 bases and J lost 5 bases. The V gene's germline CDR1 is ENHRY and CDR2 SYGVKD. This CDR3 has 17 residues. The chain's CDR3 is CASRPSPGTGVEDTQYF. Here the CDR3 DNA reads TGTGCCTCCCGCCCTTCGCCGGGGACAGGGGTTGAAGATACGCAGTATTTT.

This clonotype was recorded a few times. The genes are TRBV12-3 or TRBV12-4 and TRBJ2-1; 9 positions agree with TRBD2. Losses at the gene ends were 7 bases for V and 2 bases for J; bases not matched to a gene: 3. This CDR3 region has 14 residues. The CDR3 bases are TGTGCCAGCAAAACTAGCGGGCCCTACAATGAGCAGTTCTTC. Its translation: CASKTSGPYNEQFF.